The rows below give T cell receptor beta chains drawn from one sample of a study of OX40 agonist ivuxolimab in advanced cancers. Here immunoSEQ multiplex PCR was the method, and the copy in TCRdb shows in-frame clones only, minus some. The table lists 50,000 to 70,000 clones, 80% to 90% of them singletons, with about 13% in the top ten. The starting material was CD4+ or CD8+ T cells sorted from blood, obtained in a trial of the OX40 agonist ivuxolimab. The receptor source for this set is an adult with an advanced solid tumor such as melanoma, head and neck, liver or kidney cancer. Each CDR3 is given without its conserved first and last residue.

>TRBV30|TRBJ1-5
AWSVPEGNQPQH
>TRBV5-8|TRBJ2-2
ASSLLRRGGELF
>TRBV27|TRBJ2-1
ASSLLENEQF
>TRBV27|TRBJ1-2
ASSPGLAYGYT
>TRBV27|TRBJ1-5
ASSKTGTGNQPQH
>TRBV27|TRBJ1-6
ASSKGYRPLH
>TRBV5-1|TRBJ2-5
ASSDGLAETQY
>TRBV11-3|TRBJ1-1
ASSPTGATEAF
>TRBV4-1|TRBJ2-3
ASSQEGGSDTQY
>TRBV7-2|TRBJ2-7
ASSSSGGAPYEQY
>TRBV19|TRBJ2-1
ASSPTSGAYNEQF
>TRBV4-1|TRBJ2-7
ASSQGATGSYEQY
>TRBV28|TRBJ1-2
ASSPPQGQGAVGYT
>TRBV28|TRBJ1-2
ASSLMRIIPEGYGYT
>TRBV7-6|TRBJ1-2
ASSLGQGAGYGYT
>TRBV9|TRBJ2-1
ASSKSAAVSYNEQF
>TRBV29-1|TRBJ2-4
SPGGENIQY
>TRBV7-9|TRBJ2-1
ASKHRDLSYNEQF
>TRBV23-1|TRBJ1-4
ANIDGTNEKLF
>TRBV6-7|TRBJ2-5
ASSSARGRVGGTQY
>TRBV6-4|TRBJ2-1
ASSETTPSHSYNEQF
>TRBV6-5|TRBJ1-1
ASSYSSLNTEAF
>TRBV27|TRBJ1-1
ASSFLGDSEAF